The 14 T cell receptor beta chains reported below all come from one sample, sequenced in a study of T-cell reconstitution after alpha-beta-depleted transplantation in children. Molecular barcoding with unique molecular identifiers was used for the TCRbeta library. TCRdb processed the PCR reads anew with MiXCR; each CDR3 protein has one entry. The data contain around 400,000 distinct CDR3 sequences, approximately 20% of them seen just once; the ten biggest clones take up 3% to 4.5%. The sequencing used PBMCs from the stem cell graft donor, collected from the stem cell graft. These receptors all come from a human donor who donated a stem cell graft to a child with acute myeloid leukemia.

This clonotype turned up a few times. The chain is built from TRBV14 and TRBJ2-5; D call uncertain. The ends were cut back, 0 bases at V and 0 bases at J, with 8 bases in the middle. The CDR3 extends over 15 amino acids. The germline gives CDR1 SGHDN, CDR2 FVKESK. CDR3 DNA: TGTGCCAGCAGCCAAGAGGCCAGTTACCAAGAGACCCAGTACTTC. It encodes CASSQEASYQETQYF.

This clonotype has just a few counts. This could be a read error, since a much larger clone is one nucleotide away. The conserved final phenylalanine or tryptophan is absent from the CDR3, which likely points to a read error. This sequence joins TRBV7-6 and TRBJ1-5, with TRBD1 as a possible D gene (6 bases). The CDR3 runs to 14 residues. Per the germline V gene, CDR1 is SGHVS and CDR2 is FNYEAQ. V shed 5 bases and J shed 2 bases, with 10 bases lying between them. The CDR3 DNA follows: TGTGCCAGCAGCAGGACAGTGGGCAATCAGCCCCAGCATTGT. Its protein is CASSRTVGNQPQHC.

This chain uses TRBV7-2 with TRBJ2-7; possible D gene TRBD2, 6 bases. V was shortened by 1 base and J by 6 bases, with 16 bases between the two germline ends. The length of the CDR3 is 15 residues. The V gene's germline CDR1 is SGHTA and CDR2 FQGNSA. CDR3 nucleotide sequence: TGTGCCAGCAGCTTAGAATTTTTCGGGGGTCGCGAGCAGTACTTC. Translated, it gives CASSLEFFGGREQYF.

The CDR3 nucleotides read TGTGCCAGCAGCTTGCTGGAGTACACCGGGGAGCTGTTTTTT. Encoded protein: CASSLLEYTGELFF. This chain links TRBV5-5 with TRBJ2-2, with D hard to call. Germline V gene data show CDR1 as SGHKS and CDR2 as YYEKEE (reference sequence). V lost 1 base and J lost 3, with 7 bases in between. The CDR3 runs 14 residues.

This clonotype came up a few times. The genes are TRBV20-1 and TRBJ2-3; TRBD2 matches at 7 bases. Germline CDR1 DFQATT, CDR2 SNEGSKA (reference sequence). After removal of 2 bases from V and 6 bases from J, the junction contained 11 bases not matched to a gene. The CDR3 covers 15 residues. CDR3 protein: CSARPPSGPSDTQYF. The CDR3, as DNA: TGCAGTGCTAGACCCCCTAGCGGACCCTCTGATACGCAGTATTTT.

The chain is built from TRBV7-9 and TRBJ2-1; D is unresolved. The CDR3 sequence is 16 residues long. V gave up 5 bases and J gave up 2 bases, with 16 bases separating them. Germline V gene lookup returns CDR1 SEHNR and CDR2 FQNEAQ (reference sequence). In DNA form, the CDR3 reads TGTGCCAGCAGCCCCCACGCTAGGGAAACCTACAATGAGCAGTTCTTC. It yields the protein CASSPHARETYNEQFF.

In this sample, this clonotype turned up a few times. Here the CDR3 reads CASSLSGTSGFGNEQFF. DNA of the CDR3: TGTGCCAGCAGCCTCTCAGGGACTAGCGGATTTGGGAATGAGCAGTTCTTC. The chain joins TRBV7-3 to TRBJ2-1; 11 bases map to TRBD2. The CDR3 sequence is 17 residues long. J lost 7 bases, V lost 5 bases, and 13 bases had no gene match. From germline, CDR1 is SGHTA and CDR2 FQGTGA.

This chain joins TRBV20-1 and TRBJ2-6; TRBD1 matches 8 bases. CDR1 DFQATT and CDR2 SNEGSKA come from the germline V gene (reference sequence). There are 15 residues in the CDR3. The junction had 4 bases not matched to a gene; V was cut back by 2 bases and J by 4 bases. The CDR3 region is CSARQGAEGANVLTF. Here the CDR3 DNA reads TGCAGTGCTAGACAGGGGGCGGAGGGGGCCAACGTCCTGACTTTC.

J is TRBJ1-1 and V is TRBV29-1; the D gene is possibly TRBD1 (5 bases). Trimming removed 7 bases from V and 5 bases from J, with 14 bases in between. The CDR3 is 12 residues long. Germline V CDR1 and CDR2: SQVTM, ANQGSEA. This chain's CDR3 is CSAQGRRTEAFF. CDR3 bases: TGCAGCGCCCAGGGTCGTCGGACTGAAGCTTTCTTT.

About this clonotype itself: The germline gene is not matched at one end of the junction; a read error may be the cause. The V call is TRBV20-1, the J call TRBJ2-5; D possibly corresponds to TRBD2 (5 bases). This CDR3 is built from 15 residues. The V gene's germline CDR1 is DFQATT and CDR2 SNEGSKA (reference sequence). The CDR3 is CCARVSDYPGETQYF. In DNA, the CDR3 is TGCTGTGCTAGAGTTTCAGACTACCCCGGAGAGACCCAGTACTTC.

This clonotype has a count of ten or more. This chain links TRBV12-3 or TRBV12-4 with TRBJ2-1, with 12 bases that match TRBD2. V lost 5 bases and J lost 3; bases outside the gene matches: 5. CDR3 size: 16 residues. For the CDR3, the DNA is TGTGCCAGCAGTACCTGGACTAGCGGGAACTACAATGAGCAGTTCTTC. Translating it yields CASSTWTSGNYNEQFF.

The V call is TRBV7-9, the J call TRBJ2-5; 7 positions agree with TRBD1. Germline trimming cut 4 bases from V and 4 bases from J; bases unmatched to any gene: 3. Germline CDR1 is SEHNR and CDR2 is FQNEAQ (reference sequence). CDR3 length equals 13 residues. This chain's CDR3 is CASSSGDRETQYF. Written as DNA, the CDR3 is TGTGCCAGCAGCTCCGGGGACAGAGAGACCCAGTACTTC.

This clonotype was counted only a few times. CDR3 sequence: CSVEEGVRQETQYF. CDR3 coding DNA: TGCAGCGTTGAAGAGGGAGTGAGGCAAGAGACCCAGTACTTC. This chain connects TRBV29-1 to TRBJ2-5; the D gene is possibly TRBD2 (5 bases). The CDR3 has 14 amino acids. The germline V and J ends were trimmed by 0 bases and 2 bases, with 10 bases remaining between them. Germline CDR1 SQVTM, CDR2 ANQGSEA.

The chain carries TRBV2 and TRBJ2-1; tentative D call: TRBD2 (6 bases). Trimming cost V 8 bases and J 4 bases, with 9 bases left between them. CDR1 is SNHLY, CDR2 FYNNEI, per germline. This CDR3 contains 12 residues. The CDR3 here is CASGGDYNEQFF. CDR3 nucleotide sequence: TGTGCCAGCGGAGGGGATTACAATGAGCAGTTCTTC.